This T cell receptor (beta chain) derives from a study of a mutant IDH1 vaccine in newly diagnosed glioma. Study-level background: All eight of the vaccinations patients received fell in weeks 1, 3, 5, 7, 11, 15, 19 and 23.

As for this clone: Antigen: not known.

The time point denotes: week 23, last vaccination. In every dose of vaccine, 300 ug of mutant IDH1 20-mer peptide was given alongside topical imiquimod. Some clones are missing from TCRdb's copy, which holds only in-frame ones; the method was immunoSEQ multiplex PCR. The sample lists 40,000 or so clones; less than 85% were seen once. The sample in question was PBMCs, obtained from a glioma patient whose treatment included an IDH1 peptide vaccine. The sequence was collected from a woman in her late teens or twenties with glioma. Some clones in this sample may be carry-over from other donors' samples.

CDR3 region: CASSLSGGTYGYTF. The CDR3 DNA follows: TGTGCCAGCAGCTTATCCGGCGGTACCTATGGCTACACCTTC. The V call is TRBV7-8, the J call TRBJ1-2; D ambiguous. Germline V lookup: CDR1 SGHVS, CDR2 FQNEAQ. The CDR3 runs 14 residues. Trimming took 2 bases from V and 4 from J, leaving 11 bases between them.